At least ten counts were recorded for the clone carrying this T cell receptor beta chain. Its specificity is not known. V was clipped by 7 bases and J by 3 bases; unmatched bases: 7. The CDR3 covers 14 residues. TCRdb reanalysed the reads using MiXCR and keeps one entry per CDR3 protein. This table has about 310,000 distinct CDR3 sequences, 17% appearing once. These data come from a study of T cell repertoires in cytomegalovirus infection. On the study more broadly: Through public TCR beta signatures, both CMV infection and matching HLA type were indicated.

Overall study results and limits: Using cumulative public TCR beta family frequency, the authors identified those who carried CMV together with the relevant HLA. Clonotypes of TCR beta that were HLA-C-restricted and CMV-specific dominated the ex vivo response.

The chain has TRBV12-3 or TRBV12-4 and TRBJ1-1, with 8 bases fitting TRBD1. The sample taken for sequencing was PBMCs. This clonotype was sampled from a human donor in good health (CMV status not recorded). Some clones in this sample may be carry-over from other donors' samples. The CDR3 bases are TGTGCCAGCACCTGGACAGGGACGTACACTGAAGCTTTCTTT. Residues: CASTWTGTYTEAFF.